This TCR beta chain was documented in a study of cytomegalovirus exposure and HLA in healthy donors. Study-level points and caveats: The investigators catalogued about 170 TCR beta chains as cytomegalovirus-associated.

Details on this clone: Its specificity is not known.

Germline CDR1 reads SGHVS; CDR2 reads FNYEAQ. CDR3 size: 17 residues. With V trimmed by 1 base and J by 5 bases, 11 bases remained unmatched. Libraries were prepared by immunoSEQ multiplex PCR; TCRdb keeps only in-frame clonotypes and omits some of them. The data show roughly 140,000 clones, roughly 89% seen once. The receptor was derived from a woman younger than 35 in good health and CMV-seropositive. Sequencing was carried out using PBMCs. J is TRBJ2-1 and V is TRBV7-6, with 7 bases fitting TRBD2. The CDR3 DNA follows: TGTGCCAGCAGCTTAGAGGTTCTGGAGGGAGGGAACAATGAGCAGTTCTTC. Residues: CASSLEVLEGGNNEQFF.